These T cell receptor beta chains were read from a single sample in a study of shared clonotypes between healthy human individuals. TCRdb's copy holds only in-frame clones and misses some; the assay was immunoSEQ multiplex PCR. The profile shows about a million clones, roughly 75% of them singletons. Sequenced material: memory CD4+ T cells sorted from blood. These receptor sequences come from a man younger than 35 in good health. Each CDR3 is given with its conserved first and last residue. A D gene is named only where the DNA matches it firmly. Where a row states a size, it is once, few, many or the class of an expanded clone; other rows omit it.

clone_size j_call d_call v_call cdr3_nt cdr3_aa
. TRBJ2-3 . TRBV7-2 TGTGCCAGCAGCTTCACTAGTGGGGGTGGGGATACGCAGTATTTT CASSFTSGGGDTQYF
. TRBJ2-1 TRBD1 TRBV11-2 TGTGCCAGCAGCTTAGCCGGGACAGGGGATCTCCGATATAATGAGCAGTTCTTC CASSLAGTGDLRYNEQFF
. TRBJ1-1 TRBD1 TRBV7-2 TGTGCCAGCAGCTTGTTTCCAGGGGGGAGCACTGAAGCTTTCTTT CASSLFPGGSTEAFF
. TRBJ1-4 . TRBV27 TGTGCCAGCAGTTTGTCCGGACTGGCAAACGTTTTTACTAATGAAAAACTGTTTTTT CASSLSGLANVFTNEKLFF
. TRBJ2-7 TRBD2 TRBV7-2 TGTGCCAGCAGCTTGAGGACTAGCGGGAGGGCGTCCGAGCAGTACTTC CASSLRTSGRASEQYF
. TRBJ1-1 . TRBV5-4 TGTGCCAGCAGCGAGGGTCCACTGAACACTGAAGCTTTCTTT CASSEGPLNTEAFF
once TRBJ2-7 . TRBV5-4 TGTGCCAGCAGCTTATCGGGGAGCCACGAGCAGTACTTC CASSLSGSHEQYF
. TRBJ2-2 . TRBV4-3 TGCGCCAGCAGCCGCGAACCGAACACCGGGGAGCTGTTTTTT CASSREPNTGELFF
. TRBJ2-7 . TRBV19 TGTGCCAGTAGTATCGGGGACGGCCCCTACGAGCAGTACTTC CASSIGDGPYEQYF
. TRBJ1-1 TRBD1 TRBV5-1 TGCGCCAGCAGCTTGGAAGCACAGGGGGGCTCCACCGCTTTCTTT CASSLEAQGGSTAFF
few TRBJ1-5 . TRBV2 TGTGCCAGCAAGGGGGGGGGTCGTCCAAATCAGCCCCAGCATTTT CASKGGGRPNQPQHF
. TRBJ1-5 . TRBV5-1 TGCGCCAGCAGCTTGGATGGGGGCAACAATCAGCCCCAGCATTTT CASSLDGGNNQPQHF
. TRBJ2-5 . TRBV7-7 TGTGCTAGCAGCCCCGATTGGGGGTGGGAGACCCAGTACTTC CASSPDWGWETQYF
. TRBJ2-3 . TRBV5-1 TGCGCTACGACCGGGCCCGCCACAGATACGCAGTATTTT CATTGPATDTQYF
. TRBJ1-6 . TRBV25-1 TGTGCCAGCCAGGACGGGGATTATAATTCACCCCTCCACTTT CASQDGDYNSPLHF
. TRBJ2-7 . TRBV14 TGTGCCAGCCCAGCCCCAGGAGGAGCCGGGGAGGATCCCTACGAGCAGTACTTC CASPAPGGAGEDPYEQYF
. TRBJ2-1 TRBD2 TRBV4-3 TGCGCCAGCAGCCAAGGGGCGGCTAGCGGGAGAATCGCCTACAATGAGCAGTTCTTC CASSQGAASGRIAYNEQFF
. TRBJ2-3 TRBD1 TRBV10-3 TGTGCCATCAGCGTTGGACAGGGCCGCACAGATACGCAGTATTTT CAISVGQGRTDTQYF
few TRBJ1-2 . TRBV28 TGTGCCAGCAGTTTAATTGGGCAGGGAGGTGGGTATGGCTACACCTTC CASSLIGQGGGYGYTF
. TRBJ2-3 . TRBV4-1 TGCGCCAGCAGCCAAGGCCTGAGCAGGTTGACAGATACGCAGTATTTT CASSQGLSRLTDTQYF
few TRBJ2-1 . TRBV5-4 TGTGCCAGCAGCTTGTGGGGGCCCAATGAGCAGTTCTTC CASSLWGPNEQFF
many TRBJ2-7 TRBD2 TRBV7-2 TGTGCCAGCAGCTCTGGGTCACTAGCGGGCGGTGAGCAGTACTTC CASSSGSLAGGEQYF
. TRBJ1-1 . TRBV7-9 TGTGCCAGCAGCTTAGTTGGGGGAATAGGGACTGAAGCTTTCTTT CASSLVGGIGTEAFF
. TRBJ1-1 . TRBV11-2 TGTGCCAGCAGCTTAGATACTCTAACAGAGACTGAAGCTTTCTTT CASSLDTLTETEAFF
. TRBJ1-4 . TRBV7-9 TGTGCCAGCAGCGGACGGGGACTGAGGAATGAAAAACTGTTTTTT CASSGRGLRNEKLFF
once TRBJ1-1 . TRBV19 TGTGCCAGTAGTAGAGGGAACACTGAAGCTTTCTTT CASSRGNTEAFF
. TRBJ2-5 . TRBV27 TGTGCCAGCAGTTTGAGGCAGACCCAAGAGACCCAGTACTTC CASSLRQTQETQYF
few TRBJ2-7 TRBD2 TRBV19 TGTGCCAGTAGTGATGGGGGGGACTCCTACGAGCAGTACTTC CASSDGGDSYEQYF
once TRBJ1-5 . TRBV30 TGTGCCTGGAGTGCGGCCGTAAGTTATAGCAATCAGCCCCAGCATTTT CAWSAAVSYSNQPQHF